Below, one TCR beta chain is given with its context. This sample is part of a study of cytomegalovirus exposure and HLA in healthy donors. Using immunoSEQ multiplex PCR, the repertoire was profiled, and TCRdb retains in-frame clones only, with some absent. The data contain over 200,000 clones, about nine tenths of them singletons. The TCR comes from a woman younger than 35 in good health and CMV-seropositive. Specimen: PBMCs.

This chain's CDR3 is CASSLTPRLATGETQYF. CDR3 DNA sequence: TGTGCCAGCAGCTTAACTCCAAGACTAGCGACGGGAGAGACCCAGTACTTC. The V call is TRBV7-8, the J call TRBJ2-5; TRBD2 aligns across 8 bases. Germline lookup yields CDR1 SGHVS and CDR2 FQNEAQ. Trimming cost V 2 bases and J 4 bases; bases outside gene matches: 12. The CDR3 has 17 amino acids.